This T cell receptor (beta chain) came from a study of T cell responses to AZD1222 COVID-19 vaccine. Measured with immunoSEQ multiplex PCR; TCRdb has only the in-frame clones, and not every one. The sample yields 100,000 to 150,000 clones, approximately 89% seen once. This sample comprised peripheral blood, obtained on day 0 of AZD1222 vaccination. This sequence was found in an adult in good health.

CDR3 nucleotide sequence: TGCGCCAGCAGCCAACAGAGCGGGAGTGGGTCCTACGAGCAGTACTTC. It is translated as CASSQQSGSGSYEQYF. The V and J genes are TRBV4-3 and TRBJ2-7, with TRBD2 matching 8 bases. J lost 1 base, V lost 2 bases, and 7 bases had no gene match. CDR3 length equals 16 residues. Germline-derived CDR1 and CDR2 are LGHNA and YSLEER.